This T cell receptor (beta chain) was identified during a study of shared clonotypes between healthy human individuals. General study points: Memory subsets generally showed smaller estimated richness than naive subsets did.

Germline V lookup: CDR1 KGHSH, CDR2 LQKENI. J lost 3 bases, V lost 4 bases, and 4 bases had no gene match. The CDR3 is 15 amino acids. The count of this clone is one. Its target is not known. Distinct nucleotide sequences in the sample also encode this CDR3. Original processing notes: As immunoSEQ supplied junction-only sequences (without quality scores), filtering differed. TCRdb's copy holds only in-frame clones and misses some; the assay was immunoSEQ multiplex PCR. V and J calls plus clone size are reproduced from that table; the DNA served to infer D and trimming. The sample has about 2.4 million clones; over 85% are singletons. Donors, without exception, were Caucasian adults residing in Nashville, Tennessee.

This TCR was recovered from a man aged 18 to 35 in good health. Some clones in this sample may be carry-over from other donors' samples. V is TRBV18 and J is TRBJ2-2; TRBD1 matches 8 bases. Specimen: naive CD4+ T cells from PBMCs. Regarding subset: CD45RA+ positively selected. In DNA form, the CDR3 reads TGTGCCAGCTCACAGGACAGGGTATACACCGGGGAGCTGTTTTTT. Translation: CASSQDRVYTGELFF.